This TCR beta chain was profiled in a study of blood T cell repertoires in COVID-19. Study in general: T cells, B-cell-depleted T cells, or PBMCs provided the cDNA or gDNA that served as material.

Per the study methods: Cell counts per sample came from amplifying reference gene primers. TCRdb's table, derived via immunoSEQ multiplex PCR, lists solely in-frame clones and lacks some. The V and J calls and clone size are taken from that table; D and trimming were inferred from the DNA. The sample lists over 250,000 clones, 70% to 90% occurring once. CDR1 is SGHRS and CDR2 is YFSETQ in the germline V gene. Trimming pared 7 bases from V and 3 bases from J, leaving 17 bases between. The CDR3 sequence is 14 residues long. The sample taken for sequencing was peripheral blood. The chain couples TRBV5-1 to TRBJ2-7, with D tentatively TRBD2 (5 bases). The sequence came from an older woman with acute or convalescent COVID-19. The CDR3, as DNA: TGCGCCAGCTCTCGTAGCACGGGAAACTACGAGCAGTACTTC. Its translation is CASSRSTGNYEQYF.